Listed below are T cell receptor beta chains from one sample, sequenced in a study of beta chain features in type 1 diabetes. Some clones are missing from TCRdb's copy, which holds only in-frame ones; the method was immunoSEQ multiplex PCR. This sample has some 660,000 clones, with 11% to 15% found just once. The sample was naive CD4+ T cells from blood. These receptors originate from a man aged 18 to 29 with type 1 diabetes. Each CDR3 is given with its conserved first and last residue. Fields, in order: CDR3 protein, V gene, D gene. The D gene is left open where the match is weak.

CDR3 protein: CASSLDGGYTGELFF
V gene: TRBV7-2
D gene: NA

CDR3 protein: CSVGRATGVGGELFF
V gene: TRBV29-1
D gene: TRBD1

CDR3 protein: CASSGLYNSPLHF
V gene: TRBV7-9
D gene: NA

CDR3 protein: CASSPGTRYGYTF
V gene: TRBV27
D gene: NA

CDR3 protein: CASIYSNEQFF
V gene: TRBV2
D gene: NA

CDR3 protein: CASSFSSGYNEQFF
V gene: TRBV5-1
D gene: TRBD2

CDR3 protein: CASSPSWRGASYNEQFF
V gene: TRBV18
D gene: TRBD2

CDR3 protein: CASSLEAKSTGELFF
V gene: TRBV5-6
D gene: NA

CDR3 protein: CASSSGGREETQYF
V gene: TRBV5-4
D gene: NA

CDR3 protein: CASSLPGLAIRKDTQYF
V gene: TRBV5-4
D gene: TRBD2

CDR3 protein: CASSFWDSQTDTQYF
V gene: TRBV5-6
D gene: NA

CDR3 protein: CASSQDTNSGTEAFF
V gene: TRBV4-3
D gene: NA

CDR3 protein: CASSEGLTQETQYF
V gene: TRBV9
D gene: NA

CDR3 protein: CASSQGQLHNSPLHF
V gene: TRBV14
D gene: NA

CDR3 protein: CASSSGGFALEYF
V gene: TRBV7-9
D gene: NA

CDR3 protein: CASSKEVGTAGVADTQYF
V gene: TRBV21-1
D gene: NA

CDR3 protein: CASGTGFYQPQHF
V gene: TRBV30
D gene: NA

CDR3 protein: CASSPTGLVINEQFF
V gene: TRBV5-4
D gene: NA

CDR3 protein: CASSLKSSYEQYF
V gene: TRBV28
D gene: NA

CDR3 protein: CAWSLFSSLETQYF
V gene: TRBV30
D gene: NA

CDR3 protein: CASSELGESYGYTF
V gene: TRBV25-1
D gene: NA

CDR3 protein: CASSLITGTSRETQYF
V gene: TRBV4-2
D gene: TRBD2

CDR3 protein: CASSTKTGNTGANVLTF
V gene: TRBV9
D gene: NA

CDR3 protein: CASSLGQGRRETQYF
V gene: TRBV27
D gene: NA

CDR3 protein: CASSVRDKGQPQHF
V gene: TRBV9
D gene: NA

CDR3 protein: CASSQVRDYGYTF
V gene: TRBV4-3
D gene: NA

CDR3 protein: CASSRPGRGNTIYF
V gene: TRBV7-2
D gene: NA

CDR3 protein: CASSGGGYTF
V gene: TRBV9
D gene: NA

CDR3 protein: CAWNPTRPGDNEQFF
V gene: TRBV30
D gene: NA

CDR3 protein: CASSSLDSPSTDTQYF
V gene: TRBV11-1
D gene: NA

CDR3 protein: CASSLEGGPNTGELFF
V gene: TRBV5-1
D gene: TRBD1

CDR3 protein: CASSLDARNYGYTF
V gene: TRBV7-2
D gene: NA

CDR3 protein: CASSQRDRGSGYTF
V gene: TRBV7-2
D gene: TRBD1

CDR3 protein: CASSWQGTGETQYF
V gene: TRBV5-1
D gene: NA

CDR3 protein: CASSFGRLRVADTQYF
V gene: TRBV7-8
D gene: TRBD2

CDR3 protein: CASNPATNEKLFF
V gene: TRBV28
D gene: NA

CDR3 protein: CASSVAPGQGDTQYF
V gene: TRBV9
D gene: NA

CDR3 protein: CSIRVTNQPQHF
V gene: TRBV29-1
D gene: NA

CDR3 protein: CASSSPRGTGGPADTQYF
V gene: TRBV28
D gene: TRBD2

CDR3 protein: CATALQGSLTDTQYF
V gene: TRBV6-5
D gene: NA

CDR3 protein: CASSLNTGELFF
V gene: TRBV28
D gene: NA

CDR3 protein: CASSLSGGELFF
V gene: TRBV11-2
D gene: NA

CDR3 protein: CASSPIDGGRTEAFF
V gene: TRBV18
D gene: NA

CDR3 protein: CASSHWTSGGAWETQYF
V gene: TRBV7-2
D gene: TRBD2

CDR3 protein: CASSQGGLPANTGELFF
V gene: TRBV4-2
D gene: NA